One T cell receptor beta chain is described in this entry. Sequenced by immunoSEQ multiplex PCR; TCRdb stores in-frame clones only, minus some. Counted here are over 55,000 clones, about 84% occurring once; the ten biggest clones make up around 8.2%. The sample comes from a study of OX40 agonist ivuxolimab in advanced cancers. The sequence derives from an adult with an advanced solid tumor such as melanoma, head and neck, liver or kidney cancer. This sample comprised CD4+ or CD8+ T cells sorted from blood, obtained in a trial of the OX40 agonist ivuxolimab.

DNA of the CDR3: TGCGCCAGCAGACCTTTACAGGGGTCTTTTAGAGATACGCAGTATTTT. It encodes CASRPLQGSFRDTQYF. This chain uses TRBV4-1 with TRBJ2-3; 7 bases align to TRBD1. The germline CDR1 and CDR2 sequences are MGHRA and YSYEKL. The length of the CDR3 is 16 residues. V shed 6 bases, J shed 5 bases, and the junction held 14 bases outside the gene matches.